This TCR beta chain was recorded in a study of shared clonotypes between healthy human individuals. To note about this clone: Its specificity is not known.

Both subsets, CD45RA+ naive and CD45RA-negative memory, were split from the CD4+ cells. The study ran the assay at deep level. On sorted subsets, replicate PCRs used about 180 ng DNA, or around 30,000 T cell genomes. Some clones are missing from TCRdb's copy, which holds only in-frame ones; the method was immunoSEQ multiplex PCR. The repertoire holds about 1.4 million clones, with around 95% as singletons. The germline CDR1 and CDR2 sequences are SGDLS and YYNGEE. The ends were cut back, 0 bases at V and 2 bases at J, with 14 bases in the middle. The CDR3 spans 16 residues. Regarding the study as a whole: The expectation was that sequencing depth would affect clonotype sharing among donors.

This rearrangement joins TRBV9 to TRBJ1-1; possibly TRBD1 for D (6 bases). The receptor's source is a young man in good health. The specimen was naive CD4+ T cells sorted from blood. The subset denotes: CD45RA+ positively selected. The CDR3 bases are TGTGCCAGCAGCGTAGGGGACAAGGTGCTTAACACTGAAGCTTTCTTT. The encoded protein is CASSVGDKVLNTEAFF.